This T cell receptor beta chain was observed in a study of technical replicates of blood from a handful of donors. The data were produced by immunoSEQ multiplex PCR, yet TCRdb's version contains in-frame clones alone and is incomplete. Among some 82,000 clones listed, approximately 97% were seen once. The germline gives CDR1 DFQATT, CDR2 SNEGSKA (reference sequence). V was cut by 5 bases and J by 6 bases, with 8 bases left in between. The CDR3 totals 11 residues. This TCR derives from a human donor in good health. V and J are TRBV20-1 and TRBJ2-1; D might be TRBD1 (5 bases). The sample was T cells isolated from PBMCs. CDR3 nucleotide sequence: TGCAGTGCTCTCCAGGGCAATGAGCAGTTCTTC. This translates into CSALQGNEQFF.